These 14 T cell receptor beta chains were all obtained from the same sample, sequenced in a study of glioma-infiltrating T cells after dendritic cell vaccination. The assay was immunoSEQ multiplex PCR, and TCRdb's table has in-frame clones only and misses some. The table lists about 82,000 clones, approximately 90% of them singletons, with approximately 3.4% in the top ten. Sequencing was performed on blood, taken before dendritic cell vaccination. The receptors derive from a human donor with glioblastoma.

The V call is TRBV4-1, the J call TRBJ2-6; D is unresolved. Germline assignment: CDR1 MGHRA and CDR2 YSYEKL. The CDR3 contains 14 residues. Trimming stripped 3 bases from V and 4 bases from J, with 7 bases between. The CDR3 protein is CASSHRGGANVLTF. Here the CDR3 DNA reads TGCGCCAGCAGCCATAGAGGAGGGGCCAACGTCCTGACTTTC.

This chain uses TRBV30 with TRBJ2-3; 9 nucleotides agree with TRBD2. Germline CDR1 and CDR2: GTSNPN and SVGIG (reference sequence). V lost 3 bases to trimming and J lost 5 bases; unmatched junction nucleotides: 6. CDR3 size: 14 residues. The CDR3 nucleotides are TGTGCCTGGAGGCCAGCGGGGGGCTTAGATACGCAGTATTTT. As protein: CAWRPAGGLDTQYF.

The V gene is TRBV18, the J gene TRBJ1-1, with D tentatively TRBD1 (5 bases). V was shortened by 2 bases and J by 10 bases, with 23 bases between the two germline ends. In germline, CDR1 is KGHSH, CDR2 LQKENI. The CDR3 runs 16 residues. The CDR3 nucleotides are TGTGCCAGCTCACCATATTTGCAGGCCGTCGGGGGTGTAGCTTTCTTT. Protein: CASSPYLQAVGGVAFF.

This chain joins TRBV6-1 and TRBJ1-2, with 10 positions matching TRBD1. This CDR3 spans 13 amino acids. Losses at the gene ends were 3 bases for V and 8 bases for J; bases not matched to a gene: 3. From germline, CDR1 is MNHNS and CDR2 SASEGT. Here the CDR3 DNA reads TGTGCCAGCAGTGAGGGACAGGGGTACGGCTACACCTTC. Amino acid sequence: CASSEGQGYGYTF.

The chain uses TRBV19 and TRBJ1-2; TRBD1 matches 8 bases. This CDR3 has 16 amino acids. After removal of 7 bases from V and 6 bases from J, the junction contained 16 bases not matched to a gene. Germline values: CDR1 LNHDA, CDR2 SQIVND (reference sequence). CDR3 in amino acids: CASTPFLGQGGHGYTF. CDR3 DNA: TGTGCCAGTACCCCCTTTCTCGGACAGGGCGGACATGGCTACACCTTC.

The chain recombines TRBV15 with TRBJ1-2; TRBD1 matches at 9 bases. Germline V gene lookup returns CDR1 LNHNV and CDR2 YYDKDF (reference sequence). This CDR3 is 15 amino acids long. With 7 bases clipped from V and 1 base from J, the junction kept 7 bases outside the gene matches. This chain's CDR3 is CATNVRQGGNYGYTF. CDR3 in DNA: TGTGCCACCAACGTGAGACAGGGGGGTAACTATGGCTACACCTTC. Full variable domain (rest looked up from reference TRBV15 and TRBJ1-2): DAMVIQNPRYQVTQFGKPVTLSCSQTLNHNVMYWYQQKSSQAPKLLFHYYDKDFNNEADTPDNFQSRRPNTSFCFLDIRSPGLGDTAMYLCATNVRQGGNYGYTFGSGTRLTVV.

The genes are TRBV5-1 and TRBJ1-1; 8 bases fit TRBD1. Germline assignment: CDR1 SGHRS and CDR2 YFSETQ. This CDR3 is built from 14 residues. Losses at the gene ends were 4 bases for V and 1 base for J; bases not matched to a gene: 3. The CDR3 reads CASSGGTGNTEAFF. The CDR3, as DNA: TGCGCCAGCAGCGGCGGGACAGGGAACACTGAAGCTTTCTTT.

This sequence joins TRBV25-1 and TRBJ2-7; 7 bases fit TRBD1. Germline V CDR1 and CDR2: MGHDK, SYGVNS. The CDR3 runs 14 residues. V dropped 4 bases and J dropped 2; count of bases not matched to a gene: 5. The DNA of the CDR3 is TGTGCCAGCAGTGCCGACAGGGTACCCTACGAGCAGTACTTC. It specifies CASSADRVPYEQYF.

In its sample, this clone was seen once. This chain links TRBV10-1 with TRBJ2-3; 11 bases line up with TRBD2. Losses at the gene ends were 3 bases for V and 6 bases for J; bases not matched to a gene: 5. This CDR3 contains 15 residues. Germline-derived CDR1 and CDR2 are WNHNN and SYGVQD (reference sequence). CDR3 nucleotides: TGCGCCAGCAGTGATCTAGCGGGGGGACTGGATACGCAGTATTTT. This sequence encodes CASSDLAGGLDTQYF.

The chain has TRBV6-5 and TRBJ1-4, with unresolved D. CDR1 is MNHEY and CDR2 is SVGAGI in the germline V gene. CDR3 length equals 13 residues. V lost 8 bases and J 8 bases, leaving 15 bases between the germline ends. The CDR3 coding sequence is TGTGCCAGCCGGGGTCCAGTCGAGGAAAAACTGTTTTTT. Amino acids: CASRGPVEEKLFF.

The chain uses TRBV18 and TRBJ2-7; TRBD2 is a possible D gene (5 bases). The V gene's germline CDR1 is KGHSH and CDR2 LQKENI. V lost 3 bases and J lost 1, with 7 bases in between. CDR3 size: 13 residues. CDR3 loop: CASSPPGSYEQYF. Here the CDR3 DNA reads TGTGCCAGCTCACCTCCGGGGTCCTACGAGCAGTACTTC.

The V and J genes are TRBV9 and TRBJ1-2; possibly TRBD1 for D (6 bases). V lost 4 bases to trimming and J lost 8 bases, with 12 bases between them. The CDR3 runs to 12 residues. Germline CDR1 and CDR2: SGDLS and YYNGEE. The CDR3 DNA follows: TGTGCCAGCAGCTTGACAGGCACCGGCTACACCTTC. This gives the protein CASSLTGTGYTF. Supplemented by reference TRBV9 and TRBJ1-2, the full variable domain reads DSGVTQTPKHLITATGQRVTLRCSPRSGDLSVYWYQQSLDQGLQFLIQYYNGEERAKGNILERFSAQQFPDLHSELNLSSLELGDSALYFCASSLTGTGYTFGSGTRLTVV.

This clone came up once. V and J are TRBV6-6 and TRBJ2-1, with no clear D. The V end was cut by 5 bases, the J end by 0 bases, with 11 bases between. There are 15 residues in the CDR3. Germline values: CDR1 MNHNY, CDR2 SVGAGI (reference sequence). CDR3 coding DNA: TGTGCCAGCAGTCACCAGGTGAGCTCCTACAATGAGCAGTTCTTC. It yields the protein CASSHQVSSYNEQFF.

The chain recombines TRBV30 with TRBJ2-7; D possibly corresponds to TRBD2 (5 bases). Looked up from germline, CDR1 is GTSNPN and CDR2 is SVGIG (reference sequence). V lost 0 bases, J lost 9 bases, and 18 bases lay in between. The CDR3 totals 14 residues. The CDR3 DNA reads TGTGCCTGGAGTGTACGGGGTCCTCTAGGCGGGCAGTACTTC. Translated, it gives CAWSVRGPLGGQYF.